Listed here is a single T cell receptor (beta chain). The antigen remains undetermined. This record belongs to a study of T cell responses to AZD1222 COVID-19 vaccine. Regarding the study as a whole: Every sample of the repertoires postdated the peak T cell response. The donors showed a predominance of white British ancestry and of females, with possible underestimation of clonal diversity. Increased Spike-specific TCR breadth and depth were observed after two AZD1222 doses.

Assay: immunoSEQ multiplex PCR; the TCRdb copy retains only in-frame clones and omits some. The table shows 150,000 to 200,000 clones, with approximately 91% occurring only once. The CDR3 is made up of 15 amino acids. The V and J ends lost 6 bases and 6 bases respectively, with 20 bases between them. The germline V gene encodes CDR1 MNHEY and CDR2 SVGAGI. This TCR came from an adult who received the AZD1222 COVID-19 vaccine. Sequences were derived from peripheral blood, sampled 28 days after the second AZD1222 dose. This chain connects TRBV6-5 to TRBJ1-2; TRBD1 is a possible D gene (6 bases). CDR3: CASSTFRGGKDGYTF. The DNA for the CDR3 is TGTGCCAGCAGCACTTTCAGGGGCGGAAAGGATGGCTACACCTTC.